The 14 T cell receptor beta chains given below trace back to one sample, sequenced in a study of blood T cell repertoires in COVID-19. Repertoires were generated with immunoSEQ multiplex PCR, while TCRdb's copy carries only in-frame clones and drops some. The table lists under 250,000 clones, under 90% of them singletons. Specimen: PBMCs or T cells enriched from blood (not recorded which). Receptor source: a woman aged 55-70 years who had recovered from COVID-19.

The CDR3 reads CASSFNRVSGNTIYF. The CDR3 bases are TGTGCCAGCAGCTTTAACAGGGTCTCTGGAAACACCATATATTTT. The chain uses TRBV5-5 and TRBJ1-3, with D maybe TRBD1 (6 bases). This CDR3 comprises 15 residues. Trimming shortened V by 2 bases and J by 0 bases, and 9 bases separated the two germline ends. In germline, CDR1 is SGHKS, CDR2 YYEKEE (reference sequence).

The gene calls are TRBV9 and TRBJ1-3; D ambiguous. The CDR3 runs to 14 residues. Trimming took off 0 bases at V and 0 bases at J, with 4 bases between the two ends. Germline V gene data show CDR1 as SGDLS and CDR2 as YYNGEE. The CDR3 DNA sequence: TGTGCCAGCAGCGTAGGTATCTCTGGAAACACCATATATTTT. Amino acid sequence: CASSVGISGNTIYF. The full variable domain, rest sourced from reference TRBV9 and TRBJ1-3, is DSGVTQTPKHLITATGQRVTLRCSPRSGDLSVYWYQQSLDQGLQFLIQYYNGEERAKGNILERFSAQQFPDLHSELNLSSLELGDSALYFCASSVGISGNTIYFGEGSWLTVV.

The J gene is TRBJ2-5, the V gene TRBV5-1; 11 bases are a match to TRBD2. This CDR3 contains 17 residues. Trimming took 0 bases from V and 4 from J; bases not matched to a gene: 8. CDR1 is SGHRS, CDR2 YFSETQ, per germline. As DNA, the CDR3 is TGCGCCAGCAGCTTGGCGGGCGGGACTAGCGGAGTAGAGACCCAGTACTTC. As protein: CASSLAGGTSGVETQYF.

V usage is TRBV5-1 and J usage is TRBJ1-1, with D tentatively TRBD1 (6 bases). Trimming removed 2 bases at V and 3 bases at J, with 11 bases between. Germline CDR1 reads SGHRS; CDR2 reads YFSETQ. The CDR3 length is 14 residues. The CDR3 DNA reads TGCGCCAGCAGCTTTACAGGGCCCGACACTGAAGCTTTCTTT. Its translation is CASSFTGPDTEAFF.

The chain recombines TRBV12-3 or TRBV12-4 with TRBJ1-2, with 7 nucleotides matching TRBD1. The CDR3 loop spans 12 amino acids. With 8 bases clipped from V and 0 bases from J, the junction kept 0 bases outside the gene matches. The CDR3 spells CASGTANYGYTF. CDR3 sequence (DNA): TGTGCCAGCGGGACAGCTAACTATGGCTACACCTTC.

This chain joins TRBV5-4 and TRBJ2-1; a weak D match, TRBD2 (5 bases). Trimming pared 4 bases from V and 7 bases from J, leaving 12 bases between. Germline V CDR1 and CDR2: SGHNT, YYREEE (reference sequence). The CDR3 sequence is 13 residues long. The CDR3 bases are TGTGCCAGCAGCCCTCCTAGAGGGAATGAGCAGTTCTTC. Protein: CASSPPRGNEQFF.

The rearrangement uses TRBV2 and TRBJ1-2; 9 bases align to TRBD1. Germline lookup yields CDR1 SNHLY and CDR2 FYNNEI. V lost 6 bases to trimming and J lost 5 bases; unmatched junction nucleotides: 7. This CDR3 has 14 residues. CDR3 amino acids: CASSLQGARYGYTF. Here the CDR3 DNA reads TGTGCCAGCAGCTTACAGGGGGCGAGGTATGGCTACACCTTC.

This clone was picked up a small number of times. The CDR3 nucleotides are TGTGCCAGCAGCCAGGGGGGGTCCTATGGCTACACCTTC. Protein sequence: CASSQGGSYGYTF. The gene calls are TRBV7-8 and TRBJ1-2; 7 bases align to TRBD1. Germline V CDR1 and CDR2: SGHVS, FQNEAQ. V gave up 5 bases and J gave up 4 bases; unmatched junction bases: 4. This CDR3 region has 13 residues. The complete variable domain, with remaining parts taken from reference TRBV7-8 and TRBJ1-2, reads GAGVSQSPRYKVAKRGQDVALRCDPISGHVSLFWYQQALGQGPEFLTYFQNEAQLDKSGLPSDRFFAERPEGSVSTLKIQRTQQEDSAVYLCASSQGGSYGYTFGSGTRLTVV.

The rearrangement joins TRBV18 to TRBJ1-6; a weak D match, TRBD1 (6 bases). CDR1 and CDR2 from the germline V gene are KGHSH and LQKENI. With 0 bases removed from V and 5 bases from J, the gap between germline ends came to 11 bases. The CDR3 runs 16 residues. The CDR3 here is CASSPPGGQDNSPLHF. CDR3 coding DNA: TGTGCCAGCTCACCACCGGGGGGGCAAGATAATTCACCCCTCCACTTT.

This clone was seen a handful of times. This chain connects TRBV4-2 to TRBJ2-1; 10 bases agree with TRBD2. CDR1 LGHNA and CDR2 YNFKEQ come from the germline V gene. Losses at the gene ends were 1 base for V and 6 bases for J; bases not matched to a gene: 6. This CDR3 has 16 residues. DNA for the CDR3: TGTGCCAGCAGCCAAGGACTAGCGGGCAATCTCAATGAGCAGTTCTTC. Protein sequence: CASSQGLAGNLNEQFF.

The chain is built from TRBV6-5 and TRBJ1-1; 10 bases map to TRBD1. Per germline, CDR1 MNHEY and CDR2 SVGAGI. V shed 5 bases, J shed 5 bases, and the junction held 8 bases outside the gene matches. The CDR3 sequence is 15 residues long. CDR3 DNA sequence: TGTGCCAGCAGTCGACAGGGGGCGGAGGGGACTGAAGCTTTCTTT. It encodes CASSRQGAEGTEAFF.

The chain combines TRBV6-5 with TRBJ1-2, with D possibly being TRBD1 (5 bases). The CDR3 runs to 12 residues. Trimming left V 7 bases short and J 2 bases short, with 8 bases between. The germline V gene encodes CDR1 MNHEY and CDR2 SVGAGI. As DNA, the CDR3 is TGTGCCAGCACTTCAGGGAACTATGGCTACACCTTC. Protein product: CASTSGNYGYTF.

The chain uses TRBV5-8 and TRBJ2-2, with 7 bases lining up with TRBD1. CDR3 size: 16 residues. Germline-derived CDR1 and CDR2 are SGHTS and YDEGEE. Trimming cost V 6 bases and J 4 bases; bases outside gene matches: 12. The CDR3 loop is CASNVVFGTVTGELFF. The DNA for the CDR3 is TGTGCCAGCAACGTTGTGTTCGGGACAGTCACCGGGGAGCTGTTTTTT.

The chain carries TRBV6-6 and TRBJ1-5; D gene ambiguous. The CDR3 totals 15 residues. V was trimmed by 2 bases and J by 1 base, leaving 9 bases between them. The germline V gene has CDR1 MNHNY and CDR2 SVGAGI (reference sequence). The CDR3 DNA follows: TGTGCCAGCAGTTACCCCGGGAGGAGCAATCAGCCCCAGCATTTT. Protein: CASSYPGRSNQPQHF.